These 7 T cell receptor beta chains were all obtained from the same sample, sequenced in a study of blood T cell repertoires in COVID-19. The method was immunoSEQ multiplex PCR; TCRdb's version includes in-frame clones alone and lacks a portion of them. The profile shows 180,000 or so clones, about 85% of them singletons. Sequencing was done on a sample of peripheral blood. These receptors originate from a woman aged 55-70 years with acute or convalescent COVID-19.

This clone has more than one count but fewer than ten. The rearrangement joins TRBV9 to TRBJ1-2; D perhaps matches TRBD1 (6 bases). CDR3 length: 14 amino acids. Trimming pared 0 bases from V and 4 bases from J, leaving 10 bases between. In germline, CDR1 is SGDLS, CDR2 YYNGEE. CDR3 loop: CASSVEAGAYGYTF. The CDR3 nucleotides read TGTGCCAGCAGCGTAGAGGCAGGGGCCTATGGCTACACCTTC.

This chain joins TRBV6-1 and TRBJ1-6; 8 nucleotides line up with TRBD1. Germline lookup yields CDR1 MNHNS and CDR2 SASEGT. CDR3 length equals 16 residues. The V gene end was trimmed by 4 bases and the J gene end by 7 bases; junction bases not matched to a gene: 9. CDR3: CASSGDRPTKNSPLHF. In DNA form, the CDR3 reads TGTGCCAGCAGTGGGGACAGGCCCACTAAGAATTCACCCCTCCACTTT.

V is TRBV27 and J is TRBJ2-1; 16 bases fit TRBD2. The germline V gene encodes CDR1 MNHEY and CDR2 SMNVEV (reference sequence). Trimming removed 4 bases from V and 10 bases from J; junction bases left unmatched: 7. The CDR3 has 16 residues. CDR3 sequence (DNA): TGTGCCAGCAGTTCGGGACTAGCGGGAGGGCCGGGAGAGCAGTTCTTC. Its translation: CASSSGLAGGPGEQFF.

The genes are TRBV19 and TRBJ2-6; D ambiguous. With 1 base removed from V and 2 bases from J, the gap between germline ends came to 6 bases. The germline CDR1 and CDR2 sequences are LNHDA and SQIVND (reference sequence). The CDR3 consists of 15 residues. CDR3 in DNA: TGTGCCAGTAGTATAGTGGCCGCTGGGGCCAACGTCCTGACTTTC. It yields the protein CASSIVAAGANVLTF. Based on the CDR3 plus reference TRBV19 and TRBJ2-6, the full variable domain is DGGITQSPKYLFRKEGQNVTLSCEQNLNHDAMYWYRQDPGQGLRLIYYSQIVNDFQKGDIAEGYSVSREKKESFPLTVTSAQKNPTAFYLCASSIVAAGANVLTFGAGSRLTVL.

The CDR3 sequence: CASSEVISGAEQFF. The DNA of the CDR3 is TGTGCCAGCAGTGAAGTCATCAGCGGGGCTGAGCAGTTCTTC. The J gene is TRBJ2-1, the V gene TRBV6-1, with 7 bases that match TRBD2. Trimming removed 1 base from V and 9 bases from J; junction bases left unmatched: 6. The germline V gene encodes CDR1 MNHNS and CDR2 SASEGT. The CDR3 contains 14 residues.

The V and J genes are TRBV6-6 and TRBJ1-4, with 7 bases fitting TRBD1. Germline V gene data show CDR1 as MNHNY and CDR2 as SVGAGI (reference sequence). The CDR3 is 14 amino acids. V lost 5 bases and J lost 1; bases outside the gene matches: 1. CDR3 bases: TGTGCCAGCAGTGGGACAGTAACTAATGAAAAACTGTTTTTT. The encoded protein is CASSGTVTNEKLFF.

V gene TRBV5-4 combines with J gene TRBJ1-4; 7 bases align to TRBD1. Germline CDR1 and CDR2: SGHNT and YYREEE (reference sequence). CDR3 size: 15 residues. V lost 3 bases, J lost 4 bases, and 6 bases stayed unmatched. The CDR3 loop reads CASSSPGQINEKLFF. The DNA for the CDR3 is TGTGCCAGCAGCTCTCCGGGACAGATTAATGAAAAACTGTTTTTT.